These T cell receptor beta chains were read from a single sample in a study of T cells in Graves' hyperthyroidism and ophthalmopathy. A single record per CDR3 protein comes from TCRdb applying MiXCR to the multiplex PCR reads. This sample has approximately 410,000 distinct CDR3 sequences, with over 12% found just once. The sample was blood. Source of these receptors: a man aged 18 to 29 with Graves' ophthalmopathy. Each CDR3 is given with its conserved first and last residue. The D gene is left open where the match is weak. For some rows the clone size is stated as once, few or many, or as a class when expanded; others skip it.

CDR3aa	CDR3nt	abundance	v_gene	j_gene	len	d_gene
CASTPGGSQPQHF	TGTGCCAGCACTCCAGGGGGAAGTCAGCCCCAGCATTTT	NA	TRBV27	TRBJ1-5	13	TRBD1
CASSELAGNNEQFF	TGTGCCAGCAGTGAACTAGCGGGAAACAATGAGCAGTTCTTC	many	TRBV2	TRBJ2-1	14	TRBD2
CASSFWTSRGVTSGANVLTF	TGTGCCAGCAGCTTTTGGACTAGCAGGGGGGTGACCTCTGGGGCCAACGTCCTGACTTTC	NA	TRBV11-2	TRBJ2-6	20	NA
CATSDFTGRSYNEQFF	TGTGCCACCAGTGATTTTACGGGCCGCTCCTACAATGAGCAGTTCTTC	many	TRBV24-1	TRBJ2-1	16	NA
CASSLGGGGEPYEQYF	TGTGCCAGCAGCTTAGGGGGCGGGGGCGAACCCTACGAGCAGTACTTC	many	TRBV11-2	TRBJ2-7	16	NA
CATSDARSRSYEQYF	TGTGCCACCAGTGATGCCCGGAGTAGGTCCTACGAGCAGTACTTC	many	TRBV24-1	TRBJ2-7	15	NA
CAWSVGGGQVEKLFF	TGTGCCTGGAGTGTAGGCGGGGGGCAAGTTGAAAAACTGTTTTTT	many	TRBV30	TRBJ1-4	15	NA
CASSDGQNYYGYTF	TGCGCCAGCAGTGATGGACAGAACTACTATGGCTACACCTTC	many	TRBV10-2	TRBJ1-2	14	NA
CASSIGVNTEAFF	TGTGCCAGTAGTATTGGAGTGAACACTGAAGCTTTCTTT	many	TRBV19	TRBJ1-1	13	NA
CASSAGRNTYNEQFF	TGTGCCAGCAGCGCCGGACGGAATACCTACAATGAGCAGTTCTTC	NA	TRBV7-2	TRBJ2-1	15	NA
CASSLWPRVGESYEQYF	TGTGCCAGCAGCTTATGGCCCAGGGTAGGTGAGTCCTACGAGCAGTACTTC	many	TRBV7-9	TRBJ2-7	17	NA
CASSEHHRDRETYEQYF	TGTGCCAGCAGTGAACACCACCGGGACAGGGAGACCTACGAGCAGTACTTC	NA	TRBV25-1	TRBJ2-7	17	TRBD1
CSARDESRDTGELFF	TGCAGTGCTAGAGATGAGAGTCGAGACACCGGGGAGCTGTTTTTT	NA	TRBV20-1	TRBJ2-2	15	NA
CASSGLAGVPDTQYF	TGTGCCAGCAGTGGACTAGCGGGGGTCCCAGATACGCAGTATTTT	many	TRBV12-3/TRBV12-4	TRBJ2-3	15	TRBD2
CASSREVDEKLFF	TGCGCCAGCAGCCGGGAGGTGGATGAAAAACTGTTTTTT	few	TRBV5-1	TRBJ1-4	13	NA
CSVPTDYYGYTF	TGCAGTGTCCCGACAGACTACTATGGCTACACCTTC	few	TRBV20-1	TRBJ1-2	12	NA